Listed below are T cell receptor beta chains from one sample, sequenced in a study of T cell responses to AZD1222 COVID-19 vaccine. The table came from immunoSEQ multiplex PCR; TCRdb's copy has only in-frame clones and leaves some out. In the table there are 15,000 to 20,000 clones, roughly 84% of which are singletons. The material was peripheral blood, obtained 28 days after the second AZD1222 dose. The source is an adult who received the AZD1222 COVID-19 vaccine. Each CDR3 is given with its conserved first and last residue. Each record gives: V gene, CDR3 protein.

V: TRBV28; CDR3: CASSHVLGTSGSSYNEQFF
V: TRBV7-2; CDR3: CASSPRTGDIYGYTF
V: TRBV18; CDR3: CASSPSGVQETQYF
V: TRBV24-1; CDR3: CATSGGSYEQYF
V: TRBV5-1; CDR3: CASSLVLYNEQFF
V: TRBV6-5; CDR3: CASSRTSTSYEQYF
V: TRBV18; CDR3: CASSQGQGYEQYF
V: TRBV27; CDR3: CASSVRVRNTEAFF
V: TRBV10-1; CDR3: CASRGEAGSPLHF
V: TRBV9; CDR3: CASTRSSQPGELFF
V: TRBV7-9; CDR3: CASRGIGGRGQETQYF
V: TRBV11-2; CDR3: CASSLEVRANYGYTF
V: TRBV11-3; CDR3: CASSLGEEADNEQFF
V: TRBV5-1; CDR3: CASSLSPGGNTEAFF
V: TRBV19; CDR3: CASSIGYGLAKQYF
V: TRBV7-9; CDR3: CASSLLHPNTGELFF
V: TRBV9; CDR3: CASSVGASGRASSYNEQFF
V: TRBV28; CDR3: CASSLSRGRGNTEAFF
V: TRBV7-2; CDR3: CASREGSSGNMHNEQFF
V: TRBV19; CDR3: CASSIGRRDNSPLHF
V: TRBV6-5; CDR3: CASSSTGTDYGYTF
V: TRBV10-2; CDR3: CASSDARVRYEQYF
V: TRBV4-2; CDR3: CASSQDWGVGYGYTF
V: TRBV15; CDR3: CATSRRTGGNEQFF
V: TRBV29-1; CDR3: CSVERDLDNEAFF
V: TRBV7-9; CDR3: CASSSRDRATGELFF
V: TRBV24-1; CDR3: CATSDLDPGSYNEQFF
V: TRBV4-2; CDR3: CASSQNPSGASYEQYF
V: TRBV5-8; CDR3: CASSLYIGGSTGELFF
V: TRBV19; CDR3: CASSLAGLAYEQYF
V: TRBV6-5; CDR3: CATTRGEYEQYF
V: TRBV19; CDR3: CASSITSGSPDTQYF
V: TRBV27; CDR3: CASEQDTTNEKLFF
V: TRBV4-1; CDR3: CASSQDWASGTTDTQYF
V: TRBV18; CDR3: CASSRDRENEQYF
V: TRBV28; CDR3: CASSSRRRQGSSYEQYF
V: TRBV29-1; CDR3: CSVKGAREQFF
V: TRBV5-1; CDR3: CASSQGQGPGGYTF
V: TRBV28; CDR3: CASSIYLTGTSGRSSYEQYF
V: TRBV2; CDR3: CASSEKGLSNQPQHF
V: TRBV5-5; CDR3: CASSGGRLAETDTQYF
V: TRBV7-8; CDR3: CASSLPLRLAGVRNEQFF